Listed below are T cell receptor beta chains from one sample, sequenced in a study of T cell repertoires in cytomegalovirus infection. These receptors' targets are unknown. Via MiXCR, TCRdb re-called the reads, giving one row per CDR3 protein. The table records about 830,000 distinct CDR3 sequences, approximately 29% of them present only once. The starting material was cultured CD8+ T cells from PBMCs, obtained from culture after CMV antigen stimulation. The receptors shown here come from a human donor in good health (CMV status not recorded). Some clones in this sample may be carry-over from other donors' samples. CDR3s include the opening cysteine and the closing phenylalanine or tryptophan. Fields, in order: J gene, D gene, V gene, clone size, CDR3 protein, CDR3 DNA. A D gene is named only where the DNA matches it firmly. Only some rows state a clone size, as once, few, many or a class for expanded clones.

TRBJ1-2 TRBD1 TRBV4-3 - CASSQLPGTGEGGAYGYTF TGCGCCAGCAGCCAATTACCCGGGACAGGGGAAGGTGGGGCCTATGGCTACACCTTC
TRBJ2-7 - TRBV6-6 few CASTVSEYSYEQYF TGTGCCAGCACTGTATCAGAGTACTCCTACGAGCAGTACTTC
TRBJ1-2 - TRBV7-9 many CASSLAREDYGYTF TGTGCCAGCAGCTTAGCCAGGGAGGACTATGGCTACACCTTC
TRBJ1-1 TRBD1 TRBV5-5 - CASSLEGATGTEAFF TGTGCCAGCAGCTTGGAGGGGGCAACAGGGACTGAAGCTTTCTTT
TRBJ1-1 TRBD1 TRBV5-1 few CASSLAGTGGTTEAFF TGCGCCAGCAGCTTGGCAGGGACAGGGGGCACTACTGAAGCTTTCTTT
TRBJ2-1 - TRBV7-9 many CASTYRDGKYNEQFF TGTGCCAGCACCTACCGGGACGGAAAATACAATGAGCAGTTCTTC
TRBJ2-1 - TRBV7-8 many CASSLGGDEQFF TGTGCCAGCAGCTTAGGGGGAGATGAGCAGTTCTTC
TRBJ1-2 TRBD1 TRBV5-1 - CASSLEAGGGSYGYTF TGCGCCAGCAGCCTGGAGGCAGGGGGCGGCTCCTATGGCTACACCTTC
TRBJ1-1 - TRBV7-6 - CASSPGAEPSRDTEAFF TGTGCCAGCAGCCCCGGCGCAGAACCGTCCAGGGACACTGAAGCTTTCTTT
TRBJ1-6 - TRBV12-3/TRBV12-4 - CASTSNSPLHF TGTGCCAGCACTTCGAATTCACCCCTCCACTTT
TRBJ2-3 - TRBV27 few CASSADVKPGDTQYF TGTGCCAGCAGTGCCGATGTAAAACCTGGAGATACGCAGTATTTT
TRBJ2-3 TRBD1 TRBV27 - CASGTGVVWPTDTQYF TGTGCCAGCGGGACAGGGGTTGTGTGGCCCACAGATACGCAGTATTTT
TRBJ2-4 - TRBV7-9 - CASSLEGDIQYF TGTGCCAGCAGCTTAGAAGGGGACATTCAGTACTTC
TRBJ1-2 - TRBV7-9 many CASSLGLNGYTF TGTGCCAGCAGCTTGGGGCTGAATGGCTACACCTTC
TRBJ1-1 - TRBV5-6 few CASSQRMGYTEAFF TGTGCCAGCAGCCAAAGGATGGGGTACACTGAAGCTTTCTTT
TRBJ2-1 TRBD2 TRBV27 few CASSPLAGGMNEQFF TGTGCCAGCAGTCCACTAGCGGGGGGTATGAATGAGCAGTTCTTC
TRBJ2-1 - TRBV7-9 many CASSKADNEQFF TGTGCCAGCAGCAAAGCTGACAATGAGCAGTTCTTC
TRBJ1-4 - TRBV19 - CASSIRRNEKLFF TGTGCCAGTAGCATCAGGAGGAATGAAAAACTGTTTTTT
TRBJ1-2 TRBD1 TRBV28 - CASSPRTGPDYGYTF TGTGCCAGCAGTCCAAGGACAGGGCCCGATTATGGCTACACCTTC
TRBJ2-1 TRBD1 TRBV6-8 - CASEDRAHYNEQFF TGTGCCTCTGAGGACAGGGCCCACTACAATGAGCAGTTCTTC
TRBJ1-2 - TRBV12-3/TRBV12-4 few CASRKTGNYGYTF TGTGCCAGCAGGAAAACAGGGAACTATGGCTACACCTTC
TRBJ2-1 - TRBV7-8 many CASSLGRMFF TGTGCCAGCAGCTTAGGGCGGATGTTCTTC
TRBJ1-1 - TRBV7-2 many CASSRGGGTEAFF TGTGCCAGCAGCCGGGGTGGGGGAACTGAAGCTTTCTTT
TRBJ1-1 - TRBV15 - CATSRAVIMNTEAFF TGTGCCACCAGCAGAGCTGTAATCATGAACACTGAAGCTTTCTTT
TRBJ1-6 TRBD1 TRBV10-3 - CASGTEIRYNSPLHF TGTGCCAGCGGGACAGAGATCCGCTATAATTCACCCCTCCACTTT
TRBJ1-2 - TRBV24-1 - CATSDLSRGVLGYGYTF TGTGCCACCAGTGATTTGTCTCGGGGGGTCTTGGGCTATGGCTACACCTTC
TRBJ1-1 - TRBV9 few CASSVQDSMNTEAFF TGTGCCAGCAGCGTACAGGATTCTATGAACACTGAAGCTTTCTTT
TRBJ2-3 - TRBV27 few CASSTEGGSTDTQYF TGTGCCAGCAGTACAGAGGGGGGGAGCACAGATACGCAGTATTTT
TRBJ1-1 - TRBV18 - CASSPPRGRTEAFF TGTGCCAGCTCACCACCTCGGGGGAGGACTGAAGCTTTCTTT
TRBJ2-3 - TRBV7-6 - CASSYTGNTQYF TGTGCCAGCAGCTACACCGGAAATACGCAGTATTTT
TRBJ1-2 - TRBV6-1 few CASAMGNNYGYTF TGTGCCAGCGCAATGGGGAATAACTATGGCTACACCTTC
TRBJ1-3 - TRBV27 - CASSYDRNSGNTIYF TGTGCCAGCAGTTACGACAGAAACTCTGGAAACACCATATATTTT
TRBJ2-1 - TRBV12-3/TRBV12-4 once CASSFFSDLSSYNEQFF TGTGCCAGCAGTTTTTTCTCAGACCTGAGCTCCTACAATGAGCAGTTCTTC
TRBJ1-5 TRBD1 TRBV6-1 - CASRAGGSNQPQHF TGTGCCAGCAGGGCAGGGGGTAGCAATCAGCCCCAGCATTTT
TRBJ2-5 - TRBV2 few CASRGGRGHETQYF TGTGCCAGCAGGGGGGGTAGGGGGCACGAGACCCAGTACTTC
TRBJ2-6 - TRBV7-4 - CASSSNKGGTNVLTF TGTGCCAGCAGCTCGAACAAGGGTGGGACCAACGTCCTGACTTTC
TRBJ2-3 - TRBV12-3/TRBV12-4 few CASSFLAETPTDTQYF TGTGCCAGCAGTTTCTTAGCGGAGACTCCCACAGATACGCAGTATTTT
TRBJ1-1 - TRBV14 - CASSQGRATEAFF TGTGCCAGCAGCCAAGGTAGGGCTACTGAAGCTTTCTTT
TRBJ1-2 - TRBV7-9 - CASSSVAREPSGGYTF TGTGCCAGCAGCTCCGTCGCAAGGGAACCCTCCGGTGGCTACACCTTC
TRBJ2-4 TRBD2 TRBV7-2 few CASSLGTSGGAGAKNIQYF TGTGCCAGCAGCTTAGGGACTAGCGGGGGGGCTGGAGCCAAAAACATTCAGTACTTC
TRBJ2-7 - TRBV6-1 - CASREVGYFEQYF TGTGCCAGCAGAGAGGTCGGGTATTTCGAGCAGTACTTC
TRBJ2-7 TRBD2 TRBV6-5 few CASSYALAGEGYEQYF TGTGCCAGCAGCTATGCACTAGCGGGGGAGGGCTACGAGCAGTACTTC
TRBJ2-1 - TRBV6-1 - CASSEFPGSGNEQFF TGTGCCAGCAGTGAATTCCCGGGATCCGGCAATGAGCAGTTCTTC
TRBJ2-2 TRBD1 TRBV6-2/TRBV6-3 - CASSKSWTGNTGELFF TGTGCCAGCAGTAAAAGTTGGACAGGGAACACCGGGGAGCTGTTTTTT
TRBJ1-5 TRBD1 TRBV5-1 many CASSFGDRGEQPQHF TGCGCCAGCAGCTTTGGGGACAGGGGGGAACAGCCCCAGCATTTT